The T cell receptor (beta chain) under discussion was sequenced for a study of cytomegalovirus exposure and HLA in healthy donors. TCRdb's copy holds only in-frame clones and misses some; the assay was immunoSEQ multiplex PCR. The table lists around 250,000 clones, nearly 90% of them singletons, with 0.37% in the top ten. General study results and limits: Associated with cytomegalovirus, according to the listing, were 150 to 200 TCR beta chains.

The germline V gene has CDR1 SNHLY and CDR2 FYNNEI. After removal of 7 bases from V and 5 bases from J, the junction contained 7 bases not matched to a gene. This CDR3 spans 13 amino acids. Concerning this clone: Its antigen is undetermined.

The sequenced material came from PBMCs. The clonotype originates from a woman aged 18-30 years in good health and CMV-seronegative. The rearrangement links TRBV2 to TRBJ2-7; 8 bases fit TRBD1. CDR3 bases: TGTGCCAGCACCAGACAGGGGAACCACGAGCAGTACGTC. Protein: CASTRQGNHEQYV.